These T cell receptor beta chains were read from a single sample in a study of PD-1 blockade in classical Hodgkin lymphoma. The table came from immunoSEQ multiplex PCR; TCRdb's copy has only in-frame clones and leaves some out. This table holds 45,000 or so clones, around 72% found once. The material was peripheral blood mononuclear cells (PBMCs), obtained at baseline. These receptor sequences come from a human donor with classical Hodgkin lymphoma. The CDR3 runs from the conserved cysteine through the conserved F or W. The D gene is left open where the match is weak. The size of a clone is reported for some rows only, either as once, few or many, or as a class for expanded clones.

TRBV15,NA,TRBJ1-2,NA,CATSRDRGSLNYGYTF,TGTGCCACCAGCAGAGATAGGGGCAGTCTCAACTATGGCTACACCTTC
TRBV5-1,once,TRBJ1-1,NA,CASSGGQPGATEAFF,TGCGCCAGCAGCGGGGGCCAACCAGGGGCCACTGAAGCTTTCTTT
TRBV7-2,few,TRBJ2-7,TRBD2,CASSFPLAHRKEQYF,TGTGCCAGCAGCTTCCCACTAGCGCACCGAAAGGAGCAGTACTTC
TRBV2,many,TRBJ2-2,NA,CASSSQGSGELFF,TGTGCCAGCAGTTCACAGGGCTCCGGGGAGCTGTTTTTT
TRBV6-6,NA,TRBJ2-7,TRBD2,CASTDGLAGTYEQYF,TGTGCCAGCACTGACGGACTAGCGGGAACCTACGAGCAGTACTTC
TRBV2,NA,TRBJ2-1,TRBD2,CATSRELALGNEQFF,TGTGCCACCTCCCGGGAACTAGCGTTGGGCAATGAGCAGTTCTTC
TRBV23-1,few,TRBJ1-5,NA,CASSQNLRADDQPQHF,TGCGCCAGCAGTCAAAATCTTCGGGCAGATGATCAGCCCCAGCATTTT
TRBV4-1,NA,TRBJ1-5,NA,CASSPLGGNNQPQHF,TGCGCCAGCAGCCCCCTAGGGGGGAACAATCAGCCCCAGCATTTT
TRBV19,NA,TRBJ2-1,NA,CASSSGLSPWDEQFF,TGTGCCAGTAGTTCGGGACTTTCACCATGGGATGAGCAGTTCTTC
TRBV9,NA,TRBJ2-4,TRBD2,CASSVGREGDIQYF,TGTGCCAGCAGCGTAGGGCGGGAGGGGGACATTCAGTACTTC
TRBV1,NA,TRBJ2-3,NA,CTSSQIPFGRGTTDTQYF,NA
TRBV7-9,NA,TRBJ2-1,NA,CASSLDLPGYNEQFF,TGTGCCAGCAGCTTAGACTTACCCGGTTACAATGAGCAGTTCTTC
TRBV2,NA,TRBJ1-5,NA,CASSFRDLQGGQPQHF,TGTGCCAGCTCCTTCCGGGACCTCCAAGGGGGTCAGCCCCAGCATTTT
TRBV19,NA,TRBJ2-1,TRBD2,CASSSAGAYNEQFF,TGTGCCAGTAGCTCAGCGGGAGCATACAATGAGCAGTTCTTC
TRBV2,NA,TRBJ2-1,TRBD2,CASSGDPSGSYEQFF,TGTGCCAGCAGTGGAGATCCTAGCGGGAGCTATGAGCAGTTCTTC
TRBV9,NA,TRBJ1-2,NA,CASTLGRGSLYGYTF,TGTGCCAGCACCCTCGGAAGGGGCAGCCTCTATGGCTACACCTTC
TRBV15,medium-sized,TRBJ2-7,TRBD1,CATSREPTTGGEQYF,TGTGCCACCAGCAGAGAGCCTACGACAGGGGGCGAGCAGTACTTC
TRBV9,NA,TRBJ1-1,NA,CASSVQGSEAFF,TGTGCCAGCAGCGTCCAGGGTTCTGAAGCTTTCTTT
TRBV28,NA,TRBJ1-5,NA,CASSLQGPEPQHF,TGTGCCAGCAGTTTACAAGGACCGGAGCCCCAGCATTTT
TRBV5-4,few,TRBJ1-4,NA,CASSLDGGDEKLFF,TGTGCCAGCAGCTTGGACGGGGGCGATGAAAAACTGTTTTTT